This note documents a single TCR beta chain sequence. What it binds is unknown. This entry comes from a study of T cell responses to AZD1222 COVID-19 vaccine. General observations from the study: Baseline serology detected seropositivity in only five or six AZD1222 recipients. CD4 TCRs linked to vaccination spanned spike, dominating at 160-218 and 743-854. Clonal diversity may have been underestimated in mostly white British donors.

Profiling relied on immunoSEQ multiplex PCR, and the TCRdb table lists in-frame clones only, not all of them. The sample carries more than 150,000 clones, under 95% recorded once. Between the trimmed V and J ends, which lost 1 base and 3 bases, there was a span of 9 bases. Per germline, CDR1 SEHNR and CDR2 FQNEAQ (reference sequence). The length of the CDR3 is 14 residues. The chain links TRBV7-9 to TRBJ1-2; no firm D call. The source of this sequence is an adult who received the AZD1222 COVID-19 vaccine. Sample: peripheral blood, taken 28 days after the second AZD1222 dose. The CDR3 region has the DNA TGTGCCAGCAGCTTAGTCCGCGATGACTATGGCTACACCTTC. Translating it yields CASSLVRDDYGYTF.